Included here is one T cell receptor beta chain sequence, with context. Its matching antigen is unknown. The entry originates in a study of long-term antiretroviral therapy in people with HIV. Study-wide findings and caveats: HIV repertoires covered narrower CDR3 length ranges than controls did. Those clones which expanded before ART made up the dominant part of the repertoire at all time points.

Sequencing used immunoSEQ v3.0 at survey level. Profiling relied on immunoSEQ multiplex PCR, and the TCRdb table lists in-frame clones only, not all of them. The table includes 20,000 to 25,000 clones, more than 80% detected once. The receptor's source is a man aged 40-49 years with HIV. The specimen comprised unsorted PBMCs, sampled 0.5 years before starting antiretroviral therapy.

The CDR3 region has the DNA TGTGCCAGCAGCTTAGTCAGGCTGAACACTGAAGCTTTCTTT. Protein: CASSLVRLNTEAFF. The genes are TRBV7-2 and TRBJ1-1; D is ambiguous. This CDR3 spans 14 amino acids. With 1 base removed from V and 0 bases from J, the gap between germline ends came to 6 bases. The V gene's germline CDR1 is SGHTA and CDR2 FQGNSA.